The 32 T cell receptor beta chains below come from one sample, sequenced in a study of blood T cell repertoires in COVID-19. Using immunoSEQ multiplex PCR, the repertoire was profiled, and TCRdb retains in-frame clones only, with some absent. The sample carries approximately 100,000 clones, 81% recorded once. Material for sequencing was peripheral blood. These receptors came from a human donor in a cohort sampled during active COVID-19.

The genes are TRBV30 and TRBJ1-1; no firm D call. Germline values: CDR1 GTSNPN, CDR2 SVGIG (reference sequence). The V end was cut by 3 bases, the J end by 0 bases, with 14 bases between. This CDR3 has 15 amino acids. In DNA, the CDR3 is TGTGCCTGGAGGGTAGAGGGCGAGGTGAACACTGAAGCTTTCTTT. This gives the protein CAWRVEGEVNTEAFF.

The rearrangement links TRBV29-1 to TRBJ1-2; 7 nucleotides agree with TRBD1. From germline, CDR1 is SQVTM and CDR2 ANQGSEA. The ends lost 8 bases at V and 3 bases at J; junction bases unmatched: 6. The CDR3 sequence is 12 residues long. The CDR3 here is CSTEGTDYGYTF. The CDR3 region has the DNA TGCAGCACGGAGGGGACAGACTATGGCTACACCTTC.

This chain uses TRBV5-6 with TRBJ1-3; D is undetermined. Germline assignment: CDR1 SGHDT and CDR2 YYEEEE. The V and J ends lost 2 bases and 0 bases respectively, with 6 bases between them. The CDR3 length is 14 residues. The DNA for the CDR3 is TGTGCCAGCAGCTTCGGGGTCTCTGGAAACACCATATATTTT. Protein: CASSFGVSGNTIYF.

The rearrangement links TRBV5-6 to TRBJ1-2; D remains ambiguous. The germline V gene has CDR1 SGHDT and CDR2 YYEEEE. This CDR3 is 13 amino acids long. Trimming took 4 bases from V and 4 from J, leaving 11 bases between them. The CDR3 is CASSPRRVYGYTF. The CDR3 DNA follows: TGTGCCAGCAGCCCCCGGCGGGTCTATGGCTACACCTTC.

This chain uses TRBV7-2 with TRBJ1-5; 11 bases match TRBD1. Germline values: CDR1 SGHTA, CDR2 FQGNSA. V shed 5 bases and J 5 bases; nucleotides not matched to a gene: 5. CDR3 length: 15 amino acids. CDR3 sequence: CASSERTGGDQPQHF. CDR3 in DNA: TGTGCCAGCAGCGAAAGGACAGGGGGCGATCAGCCCCAGCATTTT.

The rearrangement uses TRBV27 and TRBJ2-7; no firm D call. The CDR3 has 15 residues. CDR1 and CDR2 from the germline V gene are MNHEY and SMNVEV (reference sequence). Trimming took 3 bases from V and 0 from J, leaving 12 bases between them. DNA of the CDR3: TGTGCCAGCAGTTTTTCTGGAGTCATCTCCTACGAGCAGTACTTC. Amino acid sequence: CASSFSGVISYEQYF.

The table lists this clone with a few counts. V is TRBV6-5 and J is TRBJ1-4; D is possibly TRBD1 (5 bases). Germline values: CDR1 MNHEY, CDR2 SVGAGI. This CDR3 has 14 amino acids. V shed 2 bases and J shed 2 bases, with 6 bases lying between them. The CDR3 region is CASSYGGTNEKLFF. The CDR3 DNA sequence: TGTGCCAGCAGTTACGGGGGGACTAATGAAAAACTGTTTTTT.

J is TRBJ1-2 and V is TRBV6-6, with 7 bases that match TRBD1. The V segment lost 8 bases and the J segment 4 bases; nucleotides outside the gene matches: 13. The CDR3 consists of 15 residues. CDR1 and CDR2 from the germline V gene are MNHNY and SVGAGI (reference sequence). CDR3 region: CASVNPGQTTYGYTF. In DNA, the CDR3 is TGTGCCAGCGTGAATCCGGGACAGACAACCTATGGCTACACCTTC.

This clone was found a few times. The rearrangement links TRBV5-5 to TRBJ2-7, with 9 bases aligning to TRBD1. The trim removed 2 bases at V and 0 bases at J, leaving 3 bases unmatched. Germline assignment: CDR1 SGHKS and CDR2 YYEKEE (reference sequence). The CDR3 loop spans 15 amino acids. For the CDR3, the DNA is TGTGCCAGCAGCTTCACAGGGGGCATCTCCTACGAGCAGTACTTC. Translation: CASSFTGGISYEQYF.

This chain links TRBV27 with TRBJ1-6; 9 bases agree with TRBD1. Trimming at V came to 5 bases and at J to 11 bases, leaving 19 bases not matched to a gene. Looked up from germline, CDR1 is MNHEY and CDR2 is SMNVEV (reference sequence). This CDR3 region has 18 residues. CDR3 sequence reads: CASSPLRDRVRRIPPLHF. CDR3 sequence (DNA): TGTGCCAGCAGTCCTCTCCGGGACAGGGTTCGTCGTATCCCACCCCTCCACTTT.

This clone was counted a single time. The gene calls are TRBV7-2 and TRBJ1-1; TRBD1 is a possible D gene (5 bases). CDR1 and CDR2 from the germline V gene are SGHTA and FQGNSA. The CDR3 extends over 15 amino acids. Trimming left V 5 bases short and J 1 base short, with 14 bases between. CDR3 amino acids: CASSKTIQGNTEAFF. The CDR3 region has the DNA TGTGCCAGCAGCAAGACCATCCAGGGGAACACTGAAGCTTTCTTT.

The V and J genes are TRBV27 and TRBJ1-2; no definite D call. V shed 3 bases and J shed 0 bases, with 8 bases lying between them. CDR1 and CDR2 from the germline V gene are MNHEY and SMNVEV (reference sequence). The CDR3 is made up of 14 amino acids. In nucleotides, the CDR3 is TGTGCCAGCAGTTTCGGAGGGTCTAACTATGGCTACACCTTC. Protein: CASSFGGSNYGYTF.

The chain carries TRBV28 and TRBJ2-1; D is unclear. The CDR3 has 16 residues. Per germline, CDR1 MDHEN and CDR2 SYDVKM. The V gene lost 3 bases and the J gene lost 2 bases, with 14 bases spanning the gap. The CDR3 loop is CASSFRSPLAYNEQFF. The CDR3, as DNA: TGTGCCAGCAGTTTCCGGAGTCCTCTTGCCTACAATGAGCAGTTCTTC.

J is TRBJ1-4 and V is TRBV19, with a weak D call TRBD1 (5 bases). The germline CDR1 and CDR2 sequences are LNHDA and SQIVND (reference sequence). CDR3 size: 15 residues. V lost 2 bases and J 8 bases, leaving 15 bases between the germline ends. CDR3 amino acids: CASSIQGHQREKLFF. DNA for the CDR3: TGTGCCAGTAGTATACAGGGCCACCAAAGGGAAAAACTGTTTTTT.

This clone was detected only once. The chain has TRBV19 and TRBJ1-4; D perhaps matches TRBD1 (5 bases). Germline assignment: CDR1 LNHDA and CDR2 SQIVND (reference sequence). Trimming shortened V by 3 bases and J by 3 bases, and 17 bases separated the two germline ends. CDR3 length: 17 residues. CDR3 loop: CASSIRAQGRPNEKLFF. The DNA of the CDR3 is TGTGCCAGTAGTATCCGAGCCCAGGGTCGGCCTAATGAAAAACTGTTTTTT.

This clone showed up just a few times. This chain connects TRBV19 to TRBJ1-5, with TRBD1 matching over 7 bases. Germline V gene data show CDR1 as LNHDA and CDR2 as SQIVND (reference sequence). V lost 4 bases, J lost 2 bases, and 8 bases stayed unmatched. The CDR3 spans 16 residues. The CDR3 nucleotides are TGTGCCAGTAGTACCCAAGGAGGGGGCGGCAATCAGCCCCAGCATTTT. Translation gives CASSTQGGGGNQPQHF.

The genes are TRBV3-1 (or the pseudogene TRBV3-2) and TRBJ1-1, with 7 bases that match TRBD1. The length of the CDR3 is 12 residues. Per the germline V gene, CDR1 is LGHDT and CDR2 is YNNKEL (reference sequence). Trimming at V came to 8 bases and at J to 7 bases, leaving 7 bases not matched to a gene. CDR3 amino acids: CASGKQGFEAFF. The CDR3 DNA is TGTGCCAGCGGAAAACAGGGGTTTGAAGCTTTCTTT.

This chain connects TRBV5-5 to TRBJ1-1; 7 nucleotides align to TRBD1. CDR1 is SGHKS, CDR2 YYEKEE, per germline (reference sequence). Trimming cost V 0 bases and J 3 bases; bases outside gene matches: 5. The CDR3 has 15 amino acids. In DNA form, the CDR3 reads TGTGCCAGCAGCTTGGTAGGGGACAGATACACTGAAGCTTTCTTT. Protein product: CASSLVGDRYTEAFF.

This sequence joins TRBV9 and TRBJ2-1; D is unresolved. Germline lookup yields CDR1 SGDLS and CDR2 YYNGEE. The CDR3 has 17 amino acids. Trimming removed 0 bases from V and 0 bases from J, with 13 bases in between. The CDR3 sequence: CASSVDGISSSYNEQFF. The DNA for the CDR3 is TGTGCCAGCAGCGTAGACGGTATATCGAGCTCCTACAATGAGCAGTTCTTC.

The V gene is TRBV10-3, the J gene TRBJ2-2, with TRBD2 as a possible D gene (6 bases). V lost 4 bases to trimming and J lost 0 bases, with 12 bases between them. This CDR3 contains 16 residues. CDR1 and CDR2 (germline): ENHRY, SYGVKD. Here the CDR3 DNA reads TGTGCCATCAGTGGAGTTGGGGAGGCGAACACCGGGGAGCTGTTTTTT. Translated, it gives CAISGVGEANTGELFF.

The chain carries TRBV4-2 and TRBJ1-2; 8 bases align to TRBD1. V was clipped by 0 bases and J by 4 bases; unmatched bases: 1. This CDR3 region has 14 residues. Germline V gene lookup returns CDR1 LGHNA and CDR2 YNFKEQ. DNA for the CDR3: TGTGCCAGCAGCCAAGACAGGGGGCTCTATGGCTACACCTTC. It codes for CASSQDRGLYGYTF.

The rearrangement uses TRBV19 and TRBJ1-5; perhaps TRBD1 as D (5 bases). CDR3 length: 14 residues. Germline CDR1 reads LNHDA; CDR2 reads SQIVND (reference sequence). Trimming removed 4 bases at V and 6 bases at J, with 13 bases between. CDR3 nucleotide sequence: TGTGCCAGTAGTAAGGGCCAGGGCCCTCAGCCCCAGCATTTT. Protein sequence: CASSKGQGPQPQHF.

To note about this clone: Distinct nucleotide sequences in the sample also encode this CDR3. The rearrangement uses TRBV6-6 and TRBJ2-1; 8 bases are a match to TRBD1. The ends lost 0 bases at V and 7 bases at J; junction bases unmatched: 2. The CDR3 is 14 residues long. Germline values: CDR1 MNHNY, CDR2 SVGAGI (reference sequence). Here the CDR3 reads CASSYSNRGNEQFF. CDR3 coding DNA: TGTGCCAGCAGTTACTCGAACAGGGGGAATGAGCAGTTCTTC.

The chain carries TRBV7-8 and TRBJ2-3, with 10 bases identical to TRBD2. The V gene end was trimmed by 1 base and the J gene end by 1 base; junction bases not matched to a gene: 5. The germline gives CDR1 SGHVS, CDR2 FQNEAQ. The length of the CDR3 is 17 residues. In DNA form, the CDR3 reads TGTGCCAGCAGCTTAGGGCTAGCGGGAGTTGGCACAGATACGCAGTATTTT. Its protein product is CASSLGLAGVGTDTQYF.

The rearrangement links TRBV4-3 to TRBJ2-7, with 8 bases matching TRBD1. The germline CDR1 and CDR2 sequences are LGHNA and YSLEER. The CDR3 runs to 16 residues. Trimming at V came to 4 bases and at J to 0 bases, leaving 8 bases not matched to a gene. The CDR3 protein is CASSPGDRPSSYEQYF. Written as DNA, the CDR3 is TGCGCCAGCAGCCCGGGGGACAGGCCAAGCTCCTACGAGCAGTACTTC.

V and J are TRBV11-2 and TRBJ2-7, with 7 bases aligning to TRBD1. The CDR3 length is 13 residues. With V trimmed by 0 bases and J by 9 bases, 5 bases remained unmatched. The germline CDR1 and CDR2 sequences are SGHAT and FQNNGV. The CDR3 DNA is TGTGCCAGCAGCTTAGAGGGCAGGGGGATGCAGTACTTC. This sequence encodes CASSLEGRGMQYF.

This clone was counted a single time. V usage is TRBV19 and J usage is TRBJ2-1; 8 bases fit TRBD2. Looked up from germline, CDR1 is LNHDA and CDR2 is SQIVND (reference sequence). V trimming: 7 bases; J trimming: 4 bases; junction bases outside the gene matches: 6. This CDR3 is built from 14 residues. CDR3 sequence reads: CASTTGTSYNEQFF. CDR3 nucleotides: TGTGCCAGTACCACCGGGACTAGTTACAATGAGCAGTTCTTC.

The chain uses TRBV6-5 and TRBJ2-2, with no clear D. CDR3 length equals 13 residues. Trimming removed 1 base at V and 5 bases at J, with 5 bases between. Per germline, CDR1 MNHEY and CDR2 SVGAGI. CDR3 protein: CASSYFRTGELFF. The CDR3 DNA reads TGTGCCAGCAGTTACTTTAGAACCGGGGAGCTGTTTTTT.

The chain recombines TRBV5-1 with TRBJ2-4; tentatively, D is TRBD2 (5 bases). The CDR3 is made up of 14 amino acids. With 0 bases removed from V and 7 bases from J, the gap between germline ends came to 11 bases. CDR1 and CDR2 from the germline V gene are SGHRS and YFSETQ. This CDR3 is CASSLGWGENIQYF. CDR3 nucleotides: TGCGCCAGCAGCTTGGGATGGGGAGAGAACATTCAGTACTTC.

The chain couples TRBV27 to TRBJ1-2; perhaps TRBD1 as D (5 bases). Trimming took off 2 bases at V and 6 bases at J, with 7 bases between the two ends. The germline V gene encodes CDR1 MNHEY and CDR2 SMNVEV (reference sequence). CDR3 length: 12 amino acids. The CDR3 here is CASSLTGDGYTF. In nucleotides, the CDR3 is TGTGCCAGCAGTTTAACGGGGGATGGCTACACCTTC.

This clone was seen a few times. The chain combines TRBV6-2 or TRBV6-3 with TRBJ2-2; the match to TRBD1 covers 7 bases. The trim removed 2 bases at V and 6 bases at J, leaving 6 bases unmatched. This CDR3 is 15 amino acids long. The V gene's germline CDR1 is MNHEY and CDR2 SVGEGT. CDR3 nucleotide sequence: TGTGCCAGCAGTTACGAGGCAGGGGGATCCGGGGAGCTGTTTTTT. Translation: CASSYEAGGSGELFF.

The V call is TRBV13, the J call TRBJ2-5; a possible D gene is TRBD2 (5 bases). The CDR3 runs 16 residues. Deletions cut 2 bases from V and 2 bases from J, with 15 bases between. Germline V lookup: CDR1 PRHDT, CDR2 FYEKMQ (reference sequence). CDR3 in amino acids: CASSLSSSRAQETQYF. As DNA, the CDR3 is TGTGCCAGCAGCTTATCGTCTAGCCGGGCACAAGAGACCCAGTACTTC.